The present entry profiles one TCR beta chain with its context. This sample was taken from a study of shared clonotypes between healthy human individuals. Method: immunoSEQ multiplex PCR; TCRdb's copy keeps in-frame clones and lacks some. The data show some 2,100,000 clones, approximately 95% seen once. This CDR3 contains 14 residues. The origin of this receptor is a man between 18 and 29 years old in good health. The source material was naive CD4+ T cells sorted from blood. Indicated subset: CD45RA+ positively selected. This rearrangement joins TRBV12-1 to TRBJ2-7; the table's D call, TRBD2, has no DNA check behind it. TRBV12-1 is given as a pseudogene. CDR3 nucleotides: TGTGCCAGCAGCTTCGACCCGAGAGGCTACGAGCAGTACTTC. Amino acid sequence: CASSFDPRGYEQYF.